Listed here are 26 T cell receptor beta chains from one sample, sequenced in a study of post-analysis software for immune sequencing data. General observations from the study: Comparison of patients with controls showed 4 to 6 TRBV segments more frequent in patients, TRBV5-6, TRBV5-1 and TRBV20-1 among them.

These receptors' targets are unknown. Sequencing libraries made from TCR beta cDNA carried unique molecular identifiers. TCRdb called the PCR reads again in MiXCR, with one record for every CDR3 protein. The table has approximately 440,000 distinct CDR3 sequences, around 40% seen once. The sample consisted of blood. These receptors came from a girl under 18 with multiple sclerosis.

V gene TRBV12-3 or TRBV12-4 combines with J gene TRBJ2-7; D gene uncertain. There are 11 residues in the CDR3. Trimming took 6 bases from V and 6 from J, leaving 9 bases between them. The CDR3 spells CASRQMGEQYF. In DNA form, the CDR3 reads TGTGCCAGCAGGCAAATGGGCGAGCAGTACTTC.

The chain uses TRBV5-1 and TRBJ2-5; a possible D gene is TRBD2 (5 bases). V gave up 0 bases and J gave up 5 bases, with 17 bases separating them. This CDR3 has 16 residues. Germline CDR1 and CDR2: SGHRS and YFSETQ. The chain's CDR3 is CASSLVPWTSGETQYF. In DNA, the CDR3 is TGCGCCAGCAGCTTGGTTCCCTGGACCAGCGGCGAGACCCAGTACTTC.

The CDR3 nucleotides read TGCTGTACGGGACAGGCGGAGGGCTACACCTTC. This encodes CCTGQAEGYTF. The V gene is TRBV29-1, the J gene TRBJ1-2, with TRBD1 matching over 8 bases. The CDR3 has 11 residues. Germline CDR1 is SQVTM and CDR2 is ANQGSEA.

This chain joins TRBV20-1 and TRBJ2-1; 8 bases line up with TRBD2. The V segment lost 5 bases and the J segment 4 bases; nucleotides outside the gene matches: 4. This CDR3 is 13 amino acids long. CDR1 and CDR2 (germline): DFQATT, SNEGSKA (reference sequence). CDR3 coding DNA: TGCAGTGCTTATAGCGGGACTTACAATGAGCAGTTCTTC. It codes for CSAYSGTYNEQFF.

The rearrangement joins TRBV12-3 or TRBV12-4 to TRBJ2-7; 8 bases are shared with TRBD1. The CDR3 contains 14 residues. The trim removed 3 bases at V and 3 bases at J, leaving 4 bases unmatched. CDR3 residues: CASSFSGQGYEQYF. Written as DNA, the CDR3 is TGTGCCAGCAGTTTTTCTGGACAGGGCTACGAGCAGTACTTC.

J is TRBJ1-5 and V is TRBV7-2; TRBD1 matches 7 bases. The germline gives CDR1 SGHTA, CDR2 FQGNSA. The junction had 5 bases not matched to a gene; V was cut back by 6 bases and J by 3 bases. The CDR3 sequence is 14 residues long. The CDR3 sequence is CASREGTVNQPQHF. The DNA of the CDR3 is TGTGCCAGCAGAGAGGGGACAGTCAATCAGCCCCAGCATTTT.

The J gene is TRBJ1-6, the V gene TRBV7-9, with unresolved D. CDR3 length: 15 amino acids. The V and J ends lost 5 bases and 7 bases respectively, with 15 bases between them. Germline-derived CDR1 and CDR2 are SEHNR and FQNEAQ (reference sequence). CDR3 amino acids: CASSIYRASNSPLHF. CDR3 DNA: TGTGCCAGCAGCATCTACCGGGCCTCAAATTCACCCCTCCACTTT.

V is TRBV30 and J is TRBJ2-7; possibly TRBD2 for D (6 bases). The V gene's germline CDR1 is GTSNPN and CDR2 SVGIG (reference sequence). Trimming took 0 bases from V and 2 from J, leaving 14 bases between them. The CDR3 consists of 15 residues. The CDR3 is CAWSVRGSGAYEQYF. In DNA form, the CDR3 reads TGTGCCTGGAGTGTACGCGGGTCGGGGGCCTACGAGCAGTACTTC.

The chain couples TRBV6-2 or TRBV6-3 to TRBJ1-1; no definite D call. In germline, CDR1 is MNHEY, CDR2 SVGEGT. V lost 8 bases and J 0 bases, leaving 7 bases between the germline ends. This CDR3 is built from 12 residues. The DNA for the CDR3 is TGTGCCAGCTACGGACTGAACACTGAAGCTTTCTTT. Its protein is CASYGLNTEAFF.

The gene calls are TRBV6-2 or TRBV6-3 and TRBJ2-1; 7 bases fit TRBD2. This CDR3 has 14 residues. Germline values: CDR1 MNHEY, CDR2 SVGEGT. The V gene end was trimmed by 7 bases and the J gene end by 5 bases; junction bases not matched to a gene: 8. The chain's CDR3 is CASKRGGRDNEQFF. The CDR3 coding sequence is TGTGCCAGCAAACGGGGAGGGCGGGACAATGAGCAGTTCTTC.

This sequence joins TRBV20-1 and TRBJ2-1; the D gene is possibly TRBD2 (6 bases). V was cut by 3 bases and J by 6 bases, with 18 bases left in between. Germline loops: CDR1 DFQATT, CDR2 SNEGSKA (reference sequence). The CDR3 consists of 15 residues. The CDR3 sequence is CSASVVGTLLNEQFF. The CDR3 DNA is TGCAGTGCTAGCGTTGTAGGGACTCTCCTCAATGAGCAGTTCTTC.

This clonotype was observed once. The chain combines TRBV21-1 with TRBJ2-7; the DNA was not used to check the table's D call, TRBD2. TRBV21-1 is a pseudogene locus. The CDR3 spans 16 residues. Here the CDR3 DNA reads TGTGCCAGCAGACCATACCGAACTAGCGGCTCCTACGAGCAGTACTTC. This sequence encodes CASRPYRTSGSYEQYF.

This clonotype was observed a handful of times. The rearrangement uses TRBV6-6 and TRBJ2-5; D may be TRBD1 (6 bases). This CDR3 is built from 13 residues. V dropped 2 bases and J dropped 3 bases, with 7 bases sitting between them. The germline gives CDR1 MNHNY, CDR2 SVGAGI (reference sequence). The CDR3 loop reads CASSYTGKETQYF. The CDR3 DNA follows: TGTGCCAGCAGTTACACAGGGAAAGAGACCCAGTACTTC.

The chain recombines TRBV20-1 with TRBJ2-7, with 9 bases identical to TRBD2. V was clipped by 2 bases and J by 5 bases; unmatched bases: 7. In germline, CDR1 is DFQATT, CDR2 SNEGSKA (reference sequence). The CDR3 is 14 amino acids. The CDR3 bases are TGCAGTGCTAGATCGGTAGCGGGAGTAGACGAGCAGTACTTC. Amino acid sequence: CSARSVAGVDEQYF.

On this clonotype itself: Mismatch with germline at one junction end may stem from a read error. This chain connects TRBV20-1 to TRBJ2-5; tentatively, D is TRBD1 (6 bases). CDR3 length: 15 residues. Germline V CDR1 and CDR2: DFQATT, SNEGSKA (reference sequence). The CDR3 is CSVREAGDMKESQYF. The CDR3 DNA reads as TGCAGTGTTAGAGAGGCTGGGGACATGAAGGAGTCCCAGTACTTC.

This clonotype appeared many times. CDR3 sequence: CSVGGNEQFF. The CDR3 region has the DNA TGCAGCGTCGGGGGTAATGAGCAGTTCTTC. V and J are TRBV29-1 and TRBJ2-1; TRBD2 might be the D (6 bases). The CDR3 length is 10 residues. The germline V gene encodes CDR1 SQVTM and CDR2 ANQGSEA. V shed 6 bases and J shed 7 bases, with 7 bases lying between them.

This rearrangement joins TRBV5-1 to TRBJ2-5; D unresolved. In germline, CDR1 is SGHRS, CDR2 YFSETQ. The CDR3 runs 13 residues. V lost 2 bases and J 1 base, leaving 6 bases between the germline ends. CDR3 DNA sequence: TGCGCCAGCAGCTTCCCCACCCAAGAGACCCAGTACTTC. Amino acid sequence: CASSFPTQETQYF.

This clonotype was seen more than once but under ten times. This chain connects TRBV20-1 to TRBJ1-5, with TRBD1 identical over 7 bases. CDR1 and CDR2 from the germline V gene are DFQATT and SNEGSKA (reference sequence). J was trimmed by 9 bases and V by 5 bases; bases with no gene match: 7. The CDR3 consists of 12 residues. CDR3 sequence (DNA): TGCAGTGCTCCGGACAGGCAAGGGCCCCAGCATTTT. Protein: CSAPDRQGPQHF.

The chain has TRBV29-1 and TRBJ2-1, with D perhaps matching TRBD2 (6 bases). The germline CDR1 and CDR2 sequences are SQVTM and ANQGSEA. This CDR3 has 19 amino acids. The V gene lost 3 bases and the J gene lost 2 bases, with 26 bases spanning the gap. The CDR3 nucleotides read TGCAGCGTTGAGATCTCCCCGGAGACCGGAGGGTCCCCCTACAATGAGCAGTTCTTC. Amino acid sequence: CSVEISPETGGSPYNEQFF.

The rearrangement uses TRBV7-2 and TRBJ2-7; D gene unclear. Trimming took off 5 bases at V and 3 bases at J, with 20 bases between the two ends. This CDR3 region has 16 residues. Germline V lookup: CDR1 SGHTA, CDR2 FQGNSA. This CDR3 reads CASSPTSGLEYYEQYF. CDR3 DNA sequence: TGTGCCAGCAGCCCTACATCCGGGCTAGAATACTACGAGCAGTACTTC.

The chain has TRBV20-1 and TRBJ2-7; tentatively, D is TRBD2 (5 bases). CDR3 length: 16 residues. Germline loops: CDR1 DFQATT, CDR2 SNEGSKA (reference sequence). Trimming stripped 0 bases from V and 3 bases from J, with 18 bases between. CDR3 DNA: TGCAGTGCTAGAGATATCGAGGGCGGGCGCGACTACGAGCAGTACTTC. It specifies CSARDIEGGRDYEQYF.

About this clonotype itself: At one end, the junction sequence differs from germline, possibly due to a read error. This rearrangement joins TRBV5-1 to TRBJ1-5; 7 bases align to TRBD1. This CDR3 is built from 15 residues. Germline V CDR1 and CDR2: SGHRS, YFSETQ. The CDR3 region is CAGSLDGTDDQPQHF. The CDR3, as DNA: TGCGCCGGCAGCTTGGATGGGACAGATGATCAGCCCCAGCATTTT.

The CDR3: CASSQRDRDPGKQYF. In nucleotides, the CDR3 is TGTGCCAGCAGCCAGAGAGACAGGGACCCAGGGAAGCAGTACTTC. The chain combines TRBV3-1 with TRBJ2-7, with TRBD1 matching 7 bases. CDR1 is LGHDT, CDR2 YNNKEL, per germline (reference sequence). The length of the CDR3 is 15 residues. J gave up 8 bases and V 3 bases, and 13 bases lay outside the gene matches.

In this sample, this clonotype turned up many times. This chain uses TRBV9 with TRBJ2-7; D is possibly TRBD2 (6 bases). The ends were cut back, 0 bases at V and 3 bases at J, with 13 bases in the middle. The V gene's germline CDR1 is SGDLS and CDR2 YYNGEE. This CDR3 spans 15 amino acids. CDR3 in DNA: TGTGCCAGCAGCGTAGAGGGGACTCCCATCTACGAGCAGTACTTC. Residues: CASSVEGTPIYEQYF.

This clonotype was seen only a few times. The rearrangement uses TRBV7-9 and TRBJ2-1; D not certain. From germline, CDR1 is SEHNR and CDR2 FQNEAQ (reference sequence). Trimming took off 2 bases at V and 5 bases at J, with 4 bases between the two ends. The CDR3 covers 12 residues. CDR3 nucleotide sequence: TGTGCCAGCAGCTTACAGGACAATGAGCAGTTCTTC. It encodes CASSLQDNEQFF.

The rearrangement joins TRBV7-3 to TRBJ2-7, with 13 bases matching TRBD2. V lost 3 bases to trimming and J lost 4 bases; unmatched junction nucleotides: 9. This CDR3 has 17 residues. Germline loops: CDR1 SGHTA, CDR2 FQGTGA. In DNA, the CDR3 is TGTGCCAGCAGCTTCGACCCCCCGGGACTAGCGGGATACGAGCAGTACTTC. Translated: CASSFDPPGLAGYEQYF.